This entry lists 8 T cell receptor beta chains sequenced from one sample in a study of a mutant IDH1 vaccine in newly diagnosed glioma. Regarding time point: baseline, week 1 (first vaccination visit). Sample treatment: pre-vaccination baseline after standard-of-care therapy. Libraries were prepared by immunoSEQ multiplex PCR; TCRdb keeps only in-frame clonotypes and omits some of them. The sample shows 75,000 to 100,000 clones, 70% to 90% of them seen only once. This specimen consisted of PBMCs, obtained from a glioma patient treated with radiotherapy, temozolomide or both. These TCRs come from a woman between 50 and 59 years old with glioma.

In the case of this clone: Other nucleotide sequences in the sample specify the same CDR3. This sequence joins TRBV28 and TRBJ2-5; perhaps TRBD2 as D (7 bases). Germline assignment: CDR1 MDHEN and CDR2 SYDVKM. V shed 5 bases and J shed 5 bases, with 15 bases lying between them. The CDR3 is 14 amino acids. The DNA for the CDR3 is TGTGCCAGCAGTGTACCCCGGGGGGCGGAGACCCAGTACTTC. Translating it yields CASSVPRGAETQYF.

This rearrangement joins TRBV2 to TRBJ2-5, with 14 bases fitting TRBD2. The CDR3 length is 15 residues. The germline V gene has CDR1 SNHLY and CDR2 FYNNEI. V trimming: 6 bases; J trimming: 6 bases; junction bases outside the gene matches: 6. Here the CDR3 reads CASREGLAGAKTQYF. CDR3 sequence (DNA): TGTGCCAGCAGAGAGGGACTAGCGGGAGCGAAGACCCAGTACTTC.

This chain links TRBV19 with TRBJ2-3, with TRBD2 identical over 7 bases. The trim removed 5 bases at V and 1 base at J, leaving 9 bases unmatched. The CDR3 is 16 residues long. Germline V gene sequence: CDR1 LNHDA, CDR2 SQIVND (reference sequence). The CDR3 reads CASSAVGTSGTDTQYF. Here the CDR3 DNA reads TGTGCCAGTAGTGCCGTGGGTACTAGCGGCACAGATACGCAGTATTTT. Supplemented by reference TRBV19 and TRBJ2-3, the full variable domain reads DGGITQSPKYLFRKEGQNVTLSCEQNLNHDAMYWYRQDPGQGLRLIYYSQIVNDFQKGDIAEGYSVSREKKESFPLTVTSAQKNPTAFYLCASSAVGTSGTDTQYFGPGTRLTVL.

The genes are TRBV2 and TRBJ2-3; 9 nucleotides align to TRBD2. Losses at the gene ends were 6 bases for V and 1 base for J; bases not matched to a gene: 5. The CDR3 sequence is 15 residues long. Germline V gene sequence: CDR1 SNHLY, CDR2 FYNNEI. The CDR3 spells CASSGGLAGTDTQYF. The CDR3 nucleotides are TGTGCCAGCAGCGGGGGACTAGCTGGCACAGATACGCAGTATTTT.

The genes are TRBV28 and TRBJ1-2; D is possibly TRBD1 (6 bases). Germline V gives CDR1 MDHEN, CDR2 SYDVKM. The CDR3 contains 14 residues. With 6 bases removed from V and 8 bases from J, the gap between germline ends came to 19 bases. CDR3 region: CASSSQFRGGGYTF. CDR3 bases: TGTGCCAGCAGCTCTCAATTCAGGGGTGGAGGCTACACCTTC.

The gene calls are TRBV5-1 and TRBJ2-2; unclear D gene. The germline V gene has CDR1 SGHRS and CDR2 YFSETQ. V was trimmed by 1 base and J by 1 base, leaving 11 bases between them. CDR3 size: 16 residues. The CDR3 sequence: CASSLSLAGNTGELFF. CDR3 coding DNA: TGCGCCAGCAGCTTGAGTTTAGCAGGGAACACCGGGGAGCTGTTTTTT.

In nucleotides, the CDR3 is TGTGCCAGCAGGCGGGGCCCTGTCCTAGAGCAGTACTTC. As protein: CASRRGPVLEQYF. The gene calls are TRBV6-5 and TRBJ2-7; D possibly corresponds to TRBD2 (6 bases). Looked up from germline, CDR1 is MNHEY and CDR2 is SVGAGI. CDR3 size: 13 residues. Trimming left V 6 bases short and J 7 bases short, with 16 bases between.

This clone was observed a handful of times. The sample contains more than one DNA sequence encoding this CDR3. The rearrangement links TRBV2 to TRBJ1-2; D not certain. Trimming took off 6 bases at V and 6 bases at J, with 5 bases between the two ends. Germline V gives CDR1 SNHLY, CDR2 FYNNEI. The CDR3 loop spans 10 amino acids. CDR3 nucleotides: TGTGCCAGCAGGGGGAATGGCTACACCTTC. It encodes CASRGNGYTF.